These 24 T cell receptor beta chains originate from one sample sequenced in a study of shared clonotypes between healthy human individuals. Here immunoSEQ multiplex PCR was the method, and the copy in TCRdb shows in-frame clones only, minus some. Here the sample spans 700,000 or so clones, roughly 70% being singletons. The sequencing sample was made of memory CD4+ T cells sorted from blood. Documented subset: CD45RA-negative fraction. The receptors stem from a woman aged 25 to 39 in good health.

Concerning this clone itself: The same CDR3 is also encoded by other DNA sequences in this sample. The genes are TRBV5-4 and TRBJ2-7; 12 bases line up with TRBD2. The J segment lost 2 bases and the V segment lost 3 bases, leaving 3 bases of the junction unmatched. The CDR3 is made up of 15 amino acids. CDR1 is SGHNT and CDR2 is YYREEE in the germline V gene (reference sequence). CDR3 in DNA: TGTGCCAGCAGCTCGTGGACTAGCGGGACCTACGAGCAGTACTTC. It encodes CASSSWTSGTYEQYF.

Details on this clone: Other DNA sequences in the sample encode the same CDR3. CDR3 sequence (DNA): TGCAGTGCTGGGGACACCTACGAGCAGTACTTC. This encodes CSAGDTYEQYF. The rearrangement uses TRBV20-1 and TRBJ2-7, with a tentative D call TRBD1 (6 bases). Germline V gene data show CDR1 as DFQATT and CDR2 as SNEGSKA (reference sequence). Trimming took off 5 bases at V and 2 bases at J, with 7 bases between the two ends. The CDR3 is made up of 11 amino acids.

The chain recombines TRBV28 with TRBJ2-6; 10 bases match TRBD1. The CDR3 extends over 20 amino acids. Germline assignment: CDR1 MDHEN and CDR2 SYDVKM. Losses at the gene ends were 4 bases for V and 9 bases for J; bases not matched to a gene: 21. DNA for the CDR3: TGTGCCAGCAGTTACATTGGGACAGGGGTTAATGTACGGCCCCACAACGTCCTGACTTTC. This gives the protein CASSYIGTGVNVRPHNVLTF. The variable domain in full, with the rest retrieved from reference TRBV28 and TRBJ2-6, is DVKVTQSSRYLVKRTGEKVFLECVQDMDHENMFWYRQDPGLGLRLIYFSYDVKMKEKGDIPEGYSVSREKKERFSLILESASTNQTSMYLCASSYIGTGVNVRPHNVLTFGAGSRLTVL.

This clone occurred once. The rearrangement uses TRBV19 and TRBJ1-4, with D possibly TRBD1 on 5 matching bases. The CDR3 length is 13 residues. Looked up from germline, CDR1 is LNHDA and CDR2 is SQIVND (reference sequence). Between the trimmed V and J ends, which lost 8 bases and 8 bases, there was a span of 15 bases. The CDR3 loop reads CASGSVTAEKLFF. CDR3 nucleotide sequence: TGTGCCAGTGGGTCCGTGACAGCCGAAAAACTGTTTTTT.

The chain joins TRBV5-4 to TRBJ2-1, with 9 bases aligning to TRBD1. Germline CDR1 reads SGHNT; CDR2 reads YYREEE (reference sequence). The CDR3 totals 15 residues. The ends lost 3 bases at V and 12 bases at J; junction bases unmatched: 13. The CDR3 loop is CASSSPGTGLLRQFF. The CDR3 bases are TGTGCCAGCAGCTCACCCGGGACAGGGCTACTTAGGCAGTTCTTC. Supplemented by reference TRBV5-4 and TRBJ2-1, the full variable domain reads ETGVTQSPTHLIKTRGQQVTLRCSSQSGHNTVSWYQQALGQGPQFIFQYYREEENGRGNFPPRFSGLQFPNYSSELNVNALELDDSALYLCASSSPGTGLLRQFFGPGTRLTVL.

The rearrangement uses TRBV19 and TRBJ1-5; D remains unclear. The V gene's germline CDR1 is LNHDA and CDR2 SQIVND (reference sequence). Trimming pared 4 bases from V and 0 bases from J, leaving 7 bases between. The CDR3 totals 14 residues. The CDR3: CASSSRSSNQPQHF. In DNA form, the CDR3 reads TGTGCCAGTAGTAGCCGCTCTAGCAATCAGCCCCAGCATTTT.

As to this clone: Since a far larger clone is one base different, this is likely a read error. This sequence joins TRBV7-3 and TRBJ2-1; 11 bases match TRBD2. V was clipped by 1 base and J by 5 bases; unmatched bases: 1. The CDR3 consists of 15 residues. Germline V gene lookup returns CDR1 SGHTA and CDR2 FQGTGA. CDR3 residues: CASSLMGLADNEQFF. The CDR3 DNA follows: TGTGCCAGCAGCTTAATGGGACTAGCGGACAATGAGCAGTTCTTC.

The V call is TRBV29-1, the J call TRBJ2-3; no clear D. The germline V gene encodes CDR1 SQVTM and CDR2 ANQGSEA. CDR3 length equals 11 residues. V lost 3 bases, J lost 6 bases, and 7 bases lay in between. The CDR3 protein is CSVESWDTQYF. As DNA, the CDR3 is TGCAGCGTTGAGTCATGGGATACGCAGTATTTT.

This clone was counted between two and nine times. This chain connects TRBV28 to TRBJ2-3; no clear D. Trimming took off 5 bases at V and 6 bases at J, with 12 bases between the two ends. Germline CDR1 reads MDHEN; CDR2 reads SYDVKM. The CDR3 runs 13 residues. The CDR3 here is CASSPPVVDTQYF. The CDR3, as DNA: TGTGCCAGCAGTCCGCCCGTAGTGGATACGCAGTATTTT.

V and J are TRBV2 and TRBJ2-1, with TRBD2 identical over 7 bases. V lost 0 bases, J lost 6 bases, and 11 bases stayed unmatched. This CDR3 region has 17 residues. Germline values: CDR1 SNHLY, CDR2 FYNNEI. The CDR3 DNA follows: TGTGCCAGCAGTGAAGCGCTTCTCGCGGGAGTTTTCAATGAGCAGTTCTTC. Its translation: CASSEALLAGVFNEQFF.

CDR3 region: CASSQDRVFDTQYF. CDR3 sequence (DNA): TGTGCCAGCAGCCAAGACAGGGTTTTTGATACGCAGTATTTT. V usage is TRBV11-2 and J usage is TRBJ2-3; 7 bases are shared with TRBD1. V lost 5 bases, J lost 6 bases, and 8 bases stayed unmatched. The CDR3 length is 14 residues. Germline loops: CDR1 SGHAT, CDR2 FQNNGV.

The chain recombines TRBV5-1 with TRBJ1-2; the D gene is possibly TRBD1 (5 bases). Germline CDR1 is SGHRS and CDR2 is YFSETQ. The CDR3 is made up of 15 amino acids. The germline V and J ends were trimmed by 3 bases and 3 bases, with 15 bases remaining between them. CDR3 amino acids: CASSYSGGMDYGYTF. For the CDR3, the DNA is TGCGCCAGCAGCTATTCTGGGGGAATGGACTATGGCTACACCTTC. The full variable domain, its missing parts supplied by reference TRBV5-1 and TRBJ1-2, is KAGVTQTPRYLIKTRGQQVTLSCSPISGHRSVSWYQQTPGQGLQFLFEYFSETQRNKGNFPGRFSGRQFSNSRSEMNVSTLELGDSALYLCASSYSGGMDYGYTFGSGTRLTVV.

The chain employs TRBV4-1 and TRBJ2-4; a possible D gene is TRBD1 (6 bases). V was trimmed by 4 bases and J by 6 bases, leaving 13 bases between them. The V gene's germline CDR1 is MGHRA and CDR2 YSYEKL. CDR3 size: 14 residues. The CDR3 loop is CASSRYLDRNIQYF. DNA for the CDR3: TGCGCCAGCAGCCGTTACCTGGACAGAAACATTCAGTACTTC.

This chain uses TRBV29-1 with TRBJ2-1; TRBD2 matches at 15 bases. Trimming at V came to 6 bases and at J to 5 bases, leaving 8 bases not matched to a gene. CDR3 size: 16 residues. Germline CDR1 is SQVTM and CDR2 is ANQGSEA. The CDR3 is CSVMGLAGGGHNEQFF. The CDR3, as DNA: TGCAGCGTGATGGGACTAGCGGGAGGTGGGCACAATGAGCAGTTCTTC.

The genes are TRBV29-1 and TRBJ2-3; possible D gene TRBD1, 5 bases. Germline loops: CDR1 SQVTM, CDR2 ANQGSEA. This CDR3 is built from 12 residues. Trimming pared 3 bases from V and 3 bases from J, leaving 7 bases between. Here the CDR3 DNA reads TGCAGCGTTGATCCAGGGACAGATACGCAGTATTTT. This translates into CSVDPGTDTQYF.

Comments on this clone: Other DNA sequences in the same sample also yield this CDR3. CDR3 sequence (DNA): TGTGCCAGCAGTGGCCGAGGGGGGAACACTGAAGCTTTCTTT. Its translation: CASSGRGGNTEAFF. The chain has TRBV6-1 and TRBJ1-1, with D perhaps TRBD1 (6 bases). The CDR3 is 14 residues long. Germline loops: CDR1 MNHNS, CDR2 SASEGT. V lost 4 bases and J 1 base, leaving 10 bases between the germline ends.

This clone appeared once. V and J are TRBV25-1 and TRBJ2-7; D not certain. Looked up from germline, CDR1 is MGHDK and CDR2 is SYGVNS. The V end lost 8 bases, the J end lost 2 bases, and 10 bases lay between the germline ends. This CDR3 spans 12 amino acids. The CDR3 protein is CASGKTAYEQYF. The CDR3 DNA sequence: TGTGCCAGCGGAAAGACGGCCTACGAGCAGTACTTC.

The chain links TRBV27 to TRBJ2-1; D is perhaps TRBD2 (6 bases). Germline loops: CDR1 MNHEY, CDR2 SMNVEV (reference sequence). The CDR3 is 13 residues long. Trimming took off 11 bases at V and 4 bases at J, with 15 bases between the two ends. Here the CDR3 reads CAARGLLYNEQFF. The CDR3 coding sequence is TGTGCCGCCCGTGGACTACTTTACAATGAGCAGTTCTTC.

The rearrangement joins TRBV7-9 to TRBJ2-1; 14 bases match TRBD2. The CDR3 runs to 15 residues. The V gene end was trimmed by 6 bases and the J gene end by 9 bases; junction bases not matched to a gene: 7. Germline V lookup: CDR1 SEHNR, CDR2 FQNEAQ (reference sequence). The CDR3, as DNA: TGTGCCAGCAGACCTGTCGGACTAGCGGGGGGTGAGCAGTTCTTC. Encoded protein: CASRPVGLAGGEQFF.

V is TRBV5-4 and J is TRBJ2-7; D is uncertain. The CDR3 length is 15 residues. V dropped 0 bases and J dropped 0 bases, with 10 bases sitting between them. Germline loops: CDR1 SGHNT, CDR2 YYREEE (reference sequence). CDR3 bases: TGTGCCAGCAGCTTGGATGGCCGAAGCTCCTACGAGCAGTACTTC. Its protein is CASSLDGRSSYEQYF. Supplemented by reference TRBV5-4 and TRBJ2-7, the full variable domain reads ETGVTQSPTHLIKTRGQQVTLRCSSQSGHNTVSWYQQALGQGPQFIFQYYREEENGRGNFPPRFSGLQFPNYSSELNVNALELDDSALYLCASSLDGRSSYEQYFGPGTRLTVT.

This clone was observed a handful of times. This sequence joins TRBV5-6 and TRBJ2-1, with no clear D. With 4 bases removed from V and 6 bases from J, the gap between germline ends came to 11 bases. This CDR3 is 13 amino acids long. The germline V gene has CDR1 SGHDT and CDR2 YYEEEE. The CDR3 here is CASSRVTGNEQFF. DNA of the CDR3: TGTGCCAGCAGCCGCGTTACGGGCAATGAGCAGTTCTTC.

Notes on this clone: The sample carries other DNA sequences with the same CDR3. V usage is TRBV28 and J usage is TRBJ1-1; D remains unclear. CDR3 length: 11 amino acids. Between the trimmed V and J ends, which lost 8 bases and 1 base, there was a span of 5 bases. Germline-derived CDR1 and CDR2 are MDHEN and SYDVKM. CDR3 DNA sequence: TGTGCCAGCGGCAGGAACACTGAAGCTTTCTTT. Protein sequence: CASGRNTEAFF.

This chain uses TRBV18 with TRBJ1-5; D call uncertain. Germline V gene data show CDR1 as KGHSH and CDR2 as LQKENI. V was cut by 2 bases and J by 2 bases, with 13 bases left in between. The CDR3 spans 16 residues. The CDR3 spells CASSPSVGSRNQPQHF. Here the CDR3 DNA reads TGTGCCAGCTCACCAAGTGTGGGGTCCCGCAATCAGCCCCAGCATTTT.

This rearrangement joins TRBV4-1 to TRBJ1-1; no clear D gene. V lost 0 bases, J lost 4 bases, and 9 bases lay in between. The CDR3 loop spans 14 amino acids. From germline, CDR1 is MGHRA and CDR2 YSYEKL. CDR3 region: CASSQDLRGTEAFF. CDR3 nucleotide sequence: TGCGCCAGCAGCCAAGATCTCCGGGGCACTGAAGCTTTCTTT.